This T cell receptor (beta chain) was obtained from a study of graft-versus-host responses after intestinal transplantation. With regard to this clone: The antigen remains undetermined.

Germline V gene sequence: CDR1 MNHNS, CDR2 SASEGT. This CDR3 has 15 residues. V lost 2 bases, J lost 2 bases, and 13 bases lay in between. Assay: immunoSEQ multiplex PCR; the TCRdb copy retains only in-frame clones and omits some. The sample includes about 130,000 clones, about 92% seen only once; the top ten take roughly 0.16%. The material was unstimulated CD4+ T cells sorted from spleen or lymph node cells, obtained before intestinal transplant. The chain combines TRBV6-1 with TRBJ2-7; TRBD1 is a possible D gene (5 bases). The source of this sequence is a human donor who received an intestinal transplant. The CDR3 nucleotides read TGTGCCAGCAGTGAATATGAAGGCAGGGCCTACGAGCAGTACTTC. Translated, it gives CASSEYEGRAYEQYF.